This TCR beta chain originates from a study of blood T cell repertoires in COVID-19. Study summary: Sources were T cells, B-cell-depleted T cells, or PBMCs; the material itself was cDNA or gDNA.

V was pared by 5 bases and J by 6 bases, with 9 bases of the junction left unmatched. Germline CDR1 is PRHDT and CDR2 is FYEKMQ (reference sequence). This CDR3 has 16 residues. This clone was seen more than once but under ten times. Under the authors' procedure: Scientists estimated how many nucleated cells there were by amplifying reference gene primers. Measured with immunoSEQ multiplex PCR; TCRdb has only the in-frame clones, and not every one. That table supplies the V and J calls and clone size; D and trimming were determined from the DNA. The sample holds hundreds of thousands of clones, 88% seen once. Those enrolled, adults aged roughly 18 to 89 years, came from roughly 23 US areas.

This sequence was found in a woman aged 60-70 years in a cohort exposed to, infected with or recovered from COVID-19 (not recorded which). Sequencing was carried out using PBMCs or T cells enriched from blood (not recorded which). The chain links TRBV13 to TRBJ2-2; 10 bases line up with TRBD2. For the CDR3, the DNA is TGTGCCAGCAGCACTCGATCTCTAGCGGGAGCCGGGGAGCTGTTTTTT. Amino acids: CASSTRSLAGAGELFF.